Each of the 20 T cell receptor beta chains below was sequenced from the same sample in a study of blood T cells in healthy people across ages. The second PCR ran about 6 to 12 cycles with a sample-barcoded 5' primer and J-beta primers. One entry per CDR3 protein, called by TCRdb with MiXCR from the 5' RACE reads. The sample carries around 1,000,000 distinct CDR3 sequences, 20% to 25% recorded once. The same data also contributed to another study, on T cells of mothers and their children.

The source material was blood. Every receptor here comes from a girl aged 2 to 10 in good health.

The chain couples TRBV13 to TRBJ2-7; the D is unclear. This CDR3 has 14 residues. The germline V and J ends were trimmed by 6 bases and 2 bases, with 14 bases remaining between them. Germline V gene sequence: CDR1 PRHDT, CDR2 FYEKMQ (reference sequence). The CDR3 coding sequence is TGTGCCAGCAGATCTTCCCTAGGAACCTACGAGCAGTACTTC. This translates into CASRSSLGTYEQYF.

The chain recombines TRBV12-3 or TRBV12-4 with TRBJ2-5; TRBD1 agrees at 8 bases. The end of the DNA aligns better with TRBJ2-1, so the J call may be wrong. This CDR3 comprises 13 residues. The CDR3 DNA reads TGTGCCAGCAGGGACAGGGAGTACGCTGAGCAGTTCTTC. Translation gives CASRDREYAEQFF.

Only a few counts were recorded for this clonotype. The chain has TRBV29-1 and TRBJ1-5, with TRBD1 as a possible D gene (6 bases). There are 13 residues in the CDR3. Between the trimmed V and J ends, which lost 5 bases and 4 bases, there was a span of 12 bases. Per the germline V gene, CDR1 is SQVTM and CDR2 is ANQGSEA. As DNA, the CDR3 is TGCAGCGTTTCACAGGGTGTAAATCAGCCCCAGCATTTT. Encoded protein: CSVSQGVNQPQHF.

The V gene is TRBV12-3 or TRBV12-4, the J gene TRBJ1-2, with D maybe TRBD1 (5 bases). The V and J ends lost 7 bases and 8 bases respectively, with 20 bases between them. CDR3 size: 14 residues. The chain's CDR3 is CASKPAGGIRGYTF. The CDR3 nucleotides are TGTGCCAGCAAACCAGCGGGGGGGATCAGGGGCTACACCTTC.

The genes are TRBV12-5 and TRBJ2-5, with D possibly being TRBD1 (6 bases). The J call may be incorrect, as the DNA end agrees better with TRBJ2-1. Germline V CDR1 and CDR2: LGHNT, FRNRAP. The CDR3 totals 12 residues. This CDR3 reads CASGLGGSEQFF. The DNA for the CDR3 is TGTGCTAGTGGTTTAGGGGGTAGTGAGCAGTTCTTC.

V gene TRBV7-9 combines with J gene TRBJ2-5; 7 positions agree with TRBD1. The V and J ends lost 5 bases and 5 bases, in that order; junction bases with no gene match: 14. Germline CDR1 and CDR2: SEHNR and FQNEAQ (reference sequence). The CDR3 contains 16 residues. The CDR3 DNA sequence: TGTGCCAGCAGCACAGAGGGGGCTCTCTTGGGGGAGACCCAGTACTTC. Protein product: CASSTEGALLGETQYF. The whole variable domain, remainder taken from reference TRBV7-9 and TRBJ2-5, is DTGVSQNPRHKITKRGQNVTFRCDPISEHNRLYWYRQTLGQGPEFLTYFQNEAQLEKSRLLSDRFSAERPKGSFSTLEIQRTEQGDSAMYLCASSTEGALLGETQYFGPGTRLLVL.

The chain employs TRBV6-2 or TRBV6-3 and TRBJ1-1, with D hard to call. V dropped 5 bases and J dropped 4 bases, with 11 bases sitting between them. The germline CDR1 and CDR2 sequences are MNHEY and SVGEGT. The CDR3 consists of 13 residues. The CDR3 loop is CASSEAWGTEAFF. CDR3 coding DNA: TGTGCCAGCAGTGAGGCTTGGGGCACTGAAGCTTTCTTT.

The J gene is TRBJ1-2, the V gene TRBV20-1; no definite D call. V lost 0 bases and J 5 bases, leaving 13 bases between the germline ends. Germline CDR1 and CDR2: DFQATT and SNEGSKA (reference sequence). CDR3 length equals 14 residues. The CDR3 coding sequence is TGCAGTGCTAGAGACCGGGATCGGGGTTATGGCTACACCTTC. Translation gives CSARDRDRGYGYTF.

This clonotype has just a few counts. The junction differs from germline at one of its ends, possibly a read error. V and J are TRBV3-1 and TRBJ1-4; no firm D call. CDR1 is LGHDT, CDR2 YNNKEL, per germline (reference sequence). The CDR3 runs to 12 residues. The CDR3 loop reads CAGSQITEKLFF. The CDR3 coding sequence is TGTGCCGGCAGCCAGATTACGGAAAAACTGTTTTTT.

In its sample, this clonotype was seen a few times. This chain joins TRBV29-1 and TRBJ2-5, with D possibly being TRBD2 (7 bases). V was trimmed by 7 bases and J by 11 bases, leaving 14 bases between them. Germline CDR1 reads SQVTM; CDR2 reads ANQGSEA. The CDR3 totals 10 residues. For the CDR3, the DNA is TGCAGCGGGGCGGGGGACAAGCAGTACTTC. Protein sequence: CSGAGDKQYF.

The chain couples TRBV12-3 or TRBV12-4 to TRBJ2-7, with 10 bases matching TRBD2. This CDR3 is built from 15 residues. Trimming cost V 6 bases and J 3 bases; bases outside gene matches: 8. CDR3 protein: CASSPLAGELYEQYF. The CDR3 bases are TGTGCCAGCAGCCCTCTAGCGGGAGAGCTCTACGAGCAGTACTTC.

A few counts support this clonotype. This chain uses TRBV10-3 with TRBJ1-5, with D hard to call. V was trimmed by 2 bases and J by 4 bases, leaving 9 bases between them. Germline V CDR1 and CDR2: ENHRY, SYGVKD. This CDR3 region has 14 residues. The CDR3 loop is CAISEIEFNQPQHF. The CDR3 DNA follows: TGTGCCATCAGTGAGATTGAGTTTAATCAGCCCCAGCATTTT.

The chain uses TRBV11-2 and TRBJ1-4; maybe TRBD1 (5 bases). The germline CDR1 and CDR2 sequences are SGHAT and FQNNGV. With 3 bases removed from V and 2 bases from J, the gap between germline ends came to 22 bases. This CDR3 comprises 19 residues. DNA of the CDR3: TGTGCCAGCAGCTTGGGACTTGGGGCAGTCGGCAGGACTAATGAAAAACTGTTTTTT. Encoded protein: CASSLGLGAVGRTNEKLFF.

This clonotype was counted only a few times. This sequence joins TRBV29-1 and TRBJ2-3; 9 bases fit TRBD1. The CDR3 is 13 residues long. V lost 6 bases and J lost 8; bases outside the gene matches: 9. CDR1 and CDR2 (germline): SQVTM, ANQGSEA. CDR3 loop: CSVPGQGLGTQYF. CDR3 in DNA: TGCAGCGTCCCTGGACAGGGGCTCGGTACGCAGTATTTT.

CDR3 DNA: TGTGCCAGCAGTCCCATAGCGGGGGGCAGCACCGGGGAGCTGTTTTTT. Protein: CASSPIAGGSTGELFF. The V gene is TRBV12-3 or TRBV12-4, the J gene TRBJ2-2, with 10 bases matching TRBD2. Trimming at V came to 5 bases and at J to 4 bases, leaving 7 bases not matched to a gene. The CDR3 totals 16 residues.

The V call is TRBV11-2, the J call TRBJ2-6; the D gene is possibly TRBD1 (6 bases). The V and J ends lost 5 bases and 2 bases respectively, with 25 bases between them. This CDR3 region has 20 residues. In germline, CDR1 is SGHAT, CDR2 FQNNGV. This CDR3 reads CASSPRGNRTAGAGANVLTF. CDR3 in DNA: TGTGCCAGCAGCCCGAGGGGGAATCGGACAGCTGGCGCTGGGGCCAACGTCCTGACTTTC.

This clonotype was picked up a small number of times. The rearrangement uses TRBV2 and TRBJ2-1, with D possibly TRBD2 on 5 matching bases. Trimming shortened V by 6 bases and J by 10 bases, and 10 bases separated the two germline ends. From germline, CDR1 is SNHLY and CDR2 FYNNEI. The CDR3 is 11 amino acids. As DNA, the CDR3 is TGTGCCAGCAGAAGGGAGTCCGAGCAGTTCTTC. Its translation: CASRRESEQFF. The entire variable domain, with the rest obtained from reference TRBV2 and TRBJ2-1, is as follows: EPEVTQTPSHQVTQMGQEVILRCVPISNHLYFYWYRQILGQKVEFLVSFYNNEISEKSEIFDDQFSVERPDGSNFTLKIRSTKLEDSAMYFCASRRESEQFFGPGTRLTVL.

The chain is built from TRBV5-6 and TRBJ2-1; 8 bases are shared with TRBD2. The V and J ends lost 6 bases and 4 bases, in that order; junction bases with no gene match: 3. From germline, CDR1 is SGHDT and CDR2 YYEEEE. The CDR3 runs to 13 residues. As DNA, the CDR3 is TGTGCCAGCATCACTAGCGGATACAATGAGCAGTTCTTC. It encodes CASITSGYNEQFF. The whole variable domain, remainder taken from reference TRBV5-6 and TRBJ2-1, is DAGVTQSPTHLIKTRGQQVTLRCSPKSGHDTVSWYQQALGQGPQFIFQYYEEEERQRGNFPDRFSGHQFPNYSSELNVNALLLGDSALYLCASITSGYNEQFFGPGTRLTVL.

In DNA, the CDR3 is TGTGCCAGCAGCTTAGTGGGGACAGGGGGCCTCGCTGAAGCTTTCTTT. It yields the protein CASSLVGTGGLAEAFF. V usage is TRBV7-2 and J usage is TRBJ1-1, with 12 bases lining up with TRBD1. Germline CDR1 reads SGHTA; CDR2 reads FQGNSA. V was pared by 1 base and J by 6 bases, with 6 bases of the junction left unmatched. This CDR3 comprises 16 residues.

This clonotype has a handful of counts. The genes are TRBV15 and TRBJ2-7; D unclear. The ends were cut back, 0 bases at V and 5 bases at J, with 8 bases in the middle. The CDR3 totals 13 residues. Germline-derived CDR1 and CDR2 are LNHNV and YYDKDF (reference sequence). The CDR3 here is CATSRDPGDEQYF. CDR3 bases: TGTGCCACCAGCAGAGATCCGGGCGACGAGCAGTACTTC. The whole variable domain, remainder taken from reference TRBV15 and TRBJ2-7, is DAMVIQNPRYQVTQFGKPVTLSCSQTLNHNVMYWYQQKSSQAPKLLFHYYDKDFNNEADTPDNFQSRRPNTSFCFLDIRSPGLGDTAMYLCATSRDPGDEQYFGPGTRLTVT.